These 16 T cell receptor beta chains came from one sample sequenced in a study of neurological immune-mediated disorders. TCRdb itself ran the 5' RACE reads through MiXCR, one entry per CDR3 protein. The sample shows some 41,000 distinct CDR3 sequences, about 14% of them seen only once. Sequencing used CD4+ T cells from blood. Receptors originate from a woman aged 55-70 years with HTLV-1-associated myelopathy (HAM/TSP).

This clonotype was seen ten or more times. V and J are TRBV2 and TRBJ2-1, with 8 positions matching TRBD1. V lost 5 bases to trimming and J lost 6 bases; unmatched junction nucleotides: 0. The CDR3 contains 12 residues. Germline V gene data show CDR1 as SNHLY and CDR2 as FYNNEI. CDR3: CASSTGGNEQFF. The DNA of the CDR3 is TGTGCCAGCAGTACAGGGGGCAATGAGCAGTTCTTC.

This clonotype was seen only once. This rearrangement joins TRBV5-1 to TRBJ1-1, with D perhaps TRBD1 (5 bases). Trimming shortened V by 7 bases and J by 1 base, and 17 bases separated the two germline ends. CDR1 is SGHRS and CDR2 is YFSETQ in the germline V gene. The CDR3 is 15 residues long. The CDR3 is CASRQGNGWNTEAFF. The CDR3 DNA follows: TGCGCCAGCCGCCAGGGCAATGGCTGGAACACTGAAGCTTTCTTT.

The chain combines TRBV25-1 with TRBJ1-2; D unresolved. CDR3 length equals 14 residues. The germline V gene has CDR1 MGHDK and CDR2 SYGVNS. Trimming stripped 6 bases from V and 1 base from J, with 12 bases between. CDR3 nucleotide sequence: TGTGCCAGCAGCCCCCAACCATTTAACTATGGCTACACCTTC. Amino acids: CASSPQPFNYGYTF.

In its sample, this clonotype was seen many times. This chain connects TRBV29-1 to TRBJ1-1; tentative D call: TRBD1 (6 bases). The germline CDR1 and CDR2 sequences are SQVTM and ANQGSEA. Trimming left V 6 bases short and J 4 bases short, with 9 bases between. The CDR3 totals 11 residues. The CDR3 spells CSVSRGTEAFF. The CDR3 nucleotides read TGCAGCGTATCCAGGGGCACTGAAGCTTTCTTT.

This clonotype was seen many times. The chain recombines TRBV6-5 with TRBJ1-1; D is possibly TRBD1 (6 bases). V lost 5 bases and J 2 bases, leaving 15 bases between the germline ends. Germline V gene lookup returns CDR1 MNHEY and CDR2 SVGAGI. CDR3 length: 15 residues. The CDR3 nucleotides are TGTGCCAGCAGTCTGGGCAGGGGATCAAACACTGAAGCTTTCTTT. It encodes CASSLGRGSNTEAFF.

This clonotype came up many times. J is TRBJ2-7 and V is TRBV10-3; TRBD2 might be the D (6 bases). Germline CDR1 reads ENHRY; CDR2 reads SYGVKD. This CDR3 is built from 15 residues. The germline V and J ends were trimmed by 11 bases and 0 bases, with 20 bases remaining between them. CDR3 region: CASSRGTVGSYEQYF. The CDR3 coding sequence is TGTGCCTCATCCCGCGGGACTGTCGGCTCCTACGAGCAGTACTTC.

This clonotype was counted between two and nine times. CDR3 residues: CSATNLPGLAGVNNEQFF. In nucleotides, the CDR3 is TGCAGTGCTACGAACCTACCGGGACTAGCGGGAGTAAACAATGAGCAGTTCTTC. The gene calls are TRBV20-1 and TRBJ2-1, with TRBD2 matching 14 bases. V was clipped by 4 bases and J by 5 bases; unmatched bases: 13. Germline values: CDR1 DFQATT, CDR2 SNEGSKA (reference sequence). The CDR3 sequence is 18 residues long.

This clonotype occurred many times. The chain's CDR3 is CASSFYADRTDTQYF. For the CDR3, the DNA is TGTGCCAGCAGCTTTTATGCCGATCGCACAGATACGCAGTATTTT. The V gene is TRBV5-5, the J gene TRBJ2-3; no clear D. The germline V gene has CDR1 SGHKS and CDR2 YYEKEE (reference sequence). Trimming cost V 2 bases and J 1 base, with 11 bases left between them. CDR3 length equals 15 residues.

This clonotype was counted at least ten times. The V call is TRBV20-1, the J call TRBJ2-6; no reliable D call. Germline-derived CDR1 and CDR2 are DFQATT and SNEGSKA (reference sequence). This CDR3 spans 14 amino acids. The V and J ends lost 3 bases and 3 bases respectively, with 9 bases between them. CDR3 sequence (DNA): TGCAGTGCTAGGACAAATCGTGGGGCCAACGTCCTGACTTTC. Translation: CSARTNRGANVLTF.

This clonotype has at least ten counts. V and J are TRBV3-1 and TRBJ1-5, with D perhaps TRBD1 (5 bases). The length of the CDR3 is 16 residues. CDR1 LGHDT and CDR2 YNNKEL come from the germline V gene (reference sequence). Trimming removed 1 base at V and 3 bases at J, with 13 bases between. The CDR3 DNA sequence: TGTGCCAGCAGCCAAGGCGTTCAGGACAACAATCAGCCCCAGCATTTT. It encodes CASSQGVQDNNQPQHF.

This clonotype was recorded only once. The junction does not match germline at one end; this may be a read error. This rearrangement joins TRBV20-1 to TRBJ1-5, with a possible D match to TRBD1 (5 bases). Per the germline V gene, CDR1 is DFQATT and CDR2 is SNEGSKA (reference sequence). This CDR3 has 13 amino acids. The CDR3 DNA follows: TGCAGTGCTAGAGTGGGGGGAAATCAGACCCAGCATTTT. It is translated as CSARVGGNQTQHF.

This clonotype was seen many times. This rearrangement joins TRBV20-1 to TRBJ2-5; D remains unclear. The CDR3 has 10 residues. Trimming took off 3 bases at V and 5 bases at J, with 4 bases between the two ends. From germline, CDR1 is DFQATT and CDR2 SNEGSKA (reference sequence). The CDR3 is CSASVETQYF. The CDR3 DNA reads TGCAGTGCTAGTGTCGAGACCCAGTACTTC.

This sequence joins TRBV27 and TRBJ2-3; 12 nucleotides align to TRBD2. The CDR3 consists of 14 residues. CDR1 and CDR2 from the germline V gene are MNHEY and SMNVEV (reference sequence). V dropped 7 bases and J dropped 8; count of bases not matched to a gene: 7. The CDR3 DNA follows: TGTGCCAGCAACCGACTAGCGGGGGCCCCTACGCAGTATTTT. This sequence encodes CASNRLAGAPTQYF.

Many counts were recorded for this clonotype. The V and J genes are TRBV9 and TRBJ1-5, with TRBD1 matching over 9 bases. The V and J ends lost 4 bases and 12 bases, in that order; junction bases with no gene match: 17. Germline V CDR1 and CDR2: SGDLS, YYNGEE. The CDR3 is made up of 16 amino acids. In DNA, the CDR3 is TGTGCCAGCAGCCCCCGGACAGGGGAGGGTGGCGAGCTCCAGCATTTT. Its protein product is CASSPRTGEGGELQHF.

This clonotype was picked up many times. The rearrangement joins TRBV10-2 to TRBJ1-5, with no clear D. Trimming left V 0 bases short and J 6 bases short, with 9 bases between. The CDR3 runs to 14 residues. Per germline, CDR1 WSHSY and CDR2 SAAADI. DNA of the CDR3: TGCGCCAGCAGTGAGTCAAGTGGGATTCAGCCCCAGCATTTT. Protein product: CASSESSGIQPQHF.

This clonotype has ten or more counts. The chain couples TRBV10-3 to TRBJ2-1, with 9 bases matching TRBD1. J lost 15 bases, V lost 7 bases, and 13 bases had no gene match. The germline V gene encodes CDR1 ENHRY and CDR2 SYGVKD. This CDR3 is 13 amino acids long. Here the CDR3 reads CAINQQGAHSRFF. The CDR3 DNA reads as TGTGCCATCAACCAACAGGGGGCGCATAGTCGGTTCTTC.